A selection of T cell receptor beta chains follows, all from one sample in a study of T cells after yellow fever vaccination. TCRdb re-derived calls from the 5' RACE reads in MiXCR, one entry per CDR3 protein. The table lists about 340,000 distinct CDR3 sequences, 8.7% of them singletons. The sequenced sample was PBMCs, obtained on the day of the first yellow fever vaccination. The receptors were gathered from a man between 18 and 29 years old who received the YFV17D yellow fever vaccine. Both conserved end residues are trimmed from each CDR3.

TRBV28	TRBJ2-1	ASIPRDSSYNEQF
TRBV29-1	TRBJ1-2	SVEDYAVKGGYT
TRBV7-9	TRBJ1-5	ASSPGDGRGSNQPQH
TRBV20-1	TRBJ2-3	SAFQGGPNTQY
TRBV6-2/TRBV6-3	TRBJ2-1	ASSHRKGTGLHNEQF
TRBV15	TRBJ2-4	ATSRTRFVKNIQY
TRBV30	TRBJ2-5	AWSSSAGETQY
TRBV4-2	TRBJ1-1	ASSQDPWDTEAF
TRBV5-1	TRBJ2-7	ASTSGQGPVDEQY
TRBV5-5	TRBJ1-2	ASSFLEGGGGYT
TRBV5-1	TRBJ2-2	ASSLVTANTGELF
TRBV6-5	TRBJ2-7	ASSYRTGKTYEQY
TRBV5-1	TRBJ1-1	ASSSEGTGLRTEAF
TRBV11-2	TRBJ2-7	ASSQDRAYEQY
TRBV3-1	TRBJ2-5	ASSLKGLAGGRTRETQY